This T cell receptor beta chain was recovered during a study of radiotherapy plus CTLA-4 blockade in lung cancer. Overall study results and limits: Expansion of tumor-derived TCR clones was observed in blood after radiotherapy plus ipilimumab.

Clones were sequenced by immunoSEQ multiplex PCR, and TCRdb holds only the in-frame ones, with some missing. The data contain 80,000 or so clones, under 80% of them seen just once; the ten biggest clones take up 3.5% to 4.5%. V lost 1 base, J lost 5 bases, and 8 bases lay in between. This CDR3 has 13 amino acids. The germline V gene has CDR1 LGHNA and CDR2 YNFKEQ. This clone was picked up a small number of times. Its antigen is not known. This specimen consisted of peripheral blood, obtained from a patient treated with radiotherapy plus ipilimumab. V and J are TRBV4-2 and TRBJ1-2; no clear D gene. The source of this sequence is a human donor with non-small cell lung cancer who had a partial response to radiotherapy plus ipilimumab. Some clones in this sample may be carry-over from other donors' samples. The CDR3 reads CASSQAWSYGYTF. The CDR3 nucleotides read TGTGCCAGCAGCCAAGCATGGAGTTATGGCTACACCTTC.